This section outlines one TCR beta chain sequence together with its context. No antigen is known for it. This record belongs to a study of monozygotic twins with inflammatory bowel disease. Study results and limitations: Evidence did not back any single strong signal or clonotype linked to IBD.

Germline CDR1 is SNHLY and CDR2 is FYNNEI. The CDR3 spans 12 residues. Total RNA amounting to roughly 3,400 ng went into each TCR library. The UMIs carried a 6-nucleotide sample barcode, and they were added by template switching. TCRdb reanalyzed the 5' RACE reads, giving one entry per CDR3 protein sequence and no DNA. This repertoire includes about 380,000 distinct CDR3 sequences. This chain connects TRBV2 to TRBJ1-1. This TCR was recovered from a human donor with ulcerative colitis or Crohn's disease, or a healthy co-twin of an affected twin (not recorded which). The sample taken for sequencing was blood. This CDR3 is CASRLKDTEAFF.